Below, one TCR beta chain is given with its context. The antigen is unknown. The data originate from a study of Graves' ophthalmopathy and Graves' hyperthyroidism. With 5 bases clipped from V and 5 bases from J, the junction kept 4 bases outside the gene matches. Germline V gene sequence: CDR1 SGHAT, CDR2 FQNNGV. The CDR3 has 16 residues. General study points: Ophthalmopathy was separated from stable hyperthyroidism by a 13-signature model with 87.88% sensitivity and approximately 81% specificity.

The authors amplified TCR beta CDR3 regions, and they did so from RNA transcripts for repertoire sequencing. The library came from an HTBI-primed first-round RT-PCR and a second-round multiplex PCR. In TCRdb, the multiplex PCR reads were re-called with MiXCR into one record per CDR3 protein. The data contain hundreds of thousands of distinct CDR3 sequences, over 20% of them singletons. The chain employs TRBV11-2 and TRBJ2-2, with 14 bases matching TRBD2. The specimen sequenced was peripheral blood. The source is a woman in her late teens or twenties with stable Graves' hyperthyroidism. CDR3 region: CASSRLAGGQTGELFF. The CDR3 nucleotides read TGTGCCAGCAGCCGACTAGCGGGGGGGCAGACCGGGGAGCTGTTTTTT.